The sequence of this T cell receptor beta chain was determined in a study of blood T cell repertoires in COVID-19. Study context: Samples representing acute and convalescent COVID-19 were sourced from the United States, Italy and Spain.

Germline CDR1 and CDR2: LNHDA and SQIVND (reference sequence). The CDR3 contains 15 residues. V was pared by 5 bases and J by 4 bases, with 17 bases between. TCRdb's copy holds only in-frame clones and misses some; the assay was immunoSEQ multiplex PCR. The table shows about 230,000 clones, with 88% occurring only once. Sequenced material: PBMCs or T cells enriched from blood (not recorded which). The clonotype comes from a woman aged 40 to 50 with acute COVID-19. The V and J genes are TRBV19 and TRBJ1-1; D is uncertain. CDR3 sequence reads: CASSALSLGSTEAFF. In nucleotides, the CDR3 is TGTGCCAGTAGTGCCCTAAGTCTGGGGAGCACTGAAGCTTTCTTT.